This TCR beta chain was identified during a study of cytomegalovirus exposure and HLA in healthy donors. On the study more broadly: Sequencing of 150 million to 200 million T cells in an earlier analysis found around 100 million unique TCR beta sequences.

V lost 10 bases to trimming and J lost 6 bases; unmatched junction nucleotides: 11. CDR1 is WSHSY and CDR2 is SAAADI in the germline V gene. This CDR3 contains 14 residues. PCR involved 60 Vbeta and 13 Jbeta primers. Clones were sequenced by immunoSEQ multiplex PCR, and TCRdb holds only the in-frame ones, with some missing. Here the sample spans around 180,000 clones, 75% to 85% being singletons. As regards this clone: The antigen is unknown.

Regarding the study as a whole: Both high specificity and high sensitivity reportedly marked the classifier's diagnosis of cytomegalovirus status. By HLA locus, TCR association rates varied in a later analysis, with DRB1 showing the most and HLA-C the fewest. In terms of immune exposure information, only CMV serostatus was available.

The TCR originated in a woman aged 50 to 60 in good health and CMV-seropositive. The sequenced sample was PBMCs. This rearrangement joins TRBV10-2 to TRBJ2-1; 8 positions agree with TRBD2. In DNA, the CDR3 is TGCGCCACCTCTGGAGTAGCGGGGCTCAATGAGCAGTTCTTC. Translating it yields CATSGVAGLNEQFF.